Listed below are T cell receptor beta chains from one sample, sequenced in a study of cytomegalovirus exposure and HLA in healthy donors. Method: immunoSEQ multiplex PCR; TCRdb's copy keeps in-frame clones and lacks some. The sample has 250,000 or so clones; 80% to 95% are singletons. The sequenced sample was PBMCs. These receptors originate from a girl aged 2 to 9 in good health and CMV-seronegative. Both conserved end residues are part of each CDR3. Each record gives: V gene, J gene, clone size, D gene, CDR3 length, CDR3 protein, CDR3 DNA. A D gene is named only where the DNA matches it firmly. Only some rows state a clone size, as once, few, many or a class for expanded clones.

V gene: TRBV6-5; J gene: TRBJ1-2; clone size: .; D gene: TRBD1; CDR3 length: 13; CDR3 protein: CASRGTGGYGYTF; CDR3 DNA: TGTGCCAGCAGGGGGACAGGGGGCTATGGCTACACCTTC
V gene: TRBV29-1; J gene: TRBJ2-1; clone size: .; D gene: TRBD2; CDR3 length: 13; CDR3 protein: CSVDSSGPNEQFF; CDR3 DNA: TGCAGCGTTGATTCTAGCGGACCGAATGAGCAGTTCTTC
V gene: TRBV19; J gene: TRBJ2-7; clone size: .; D gene: TRBD1; CDR3 length: 13; CDR3 protein: CASSSRDSAEQYF; CDR3 DNA: TGTGCCAGTAGTAGCCGGGACAGCGCCGAGCAGTACTTC
V gene: TRBV6-5; J gene: TRBJ1-2; clone size: .; D gene: .; CDR3 length: 12; CDR3 protein: CASRGTFYGYTF; CDR3 DNA: TGTGCCAGCAGGGGCACTTTCTATGGCTACACCTTC
V gene: TRBV28; J gene: TRBJ1-2; clone size: once; D gene: TRBD1; CDR3 length: 14; CDR3 protein: CASSYLDRGYGYTF; CDR3 DNA: TGTGCCAGCAGTTACCTTGACAGGGGTTATGGCTACACCTTC
V gene: TRBV7-9; J gene: TRBJ2-1; clone size: .; D gene: TRBD2; CDR3 length: 15; CDR3 protein: CASSSRLAVYNEQFF; CDR3 DNA: TGTGCCAGCAGCTCGCGACTAGCGGTCTACAATGAGCAGTTCTTC
V gene: TRBV18; J gene: TRBJ2-7; clone size: .; D gene: TRBD1; CDR3 length: 15; CDR3 protein: CASSHRDSLTYEQYF; CDR3 DNA: TGTGCCAGCTCACACCGGGACAGTCTTACCTACGAGCAGTACTTC
V gene: TRBV5-4; J gene: TRBJ2-3; clone size: .; D gene: .; CDR3 length: 15; CDR3 protein: CASSLGSSRTDTQYF; CDR3 DNA: TGTGCCAGCAGCTTAGGTTCTAGCCGCACAGATACGCAGTATTTT
V gene: TRBV29-1; J gene: TRBJ2-7; clone size: .; D gene: .; CDR3 length: 10; CDR3 protein: CSAADTEQYF; CDR3 DNA: TGCAGCGCGGCGGATACTGAGCAGTACTTC
V gene: TRBV4-1; J gene: TRBJ1-5; clone size: .; D gene: .; CDR3 length: 15; CDR3 protein: CASSQAIGYYQPQHF; CDR3 DNA: TGCGCCAGCAGCCAGGCGATCGGGTATTATCAGCCCCAGCATTTT
V gene: TRBV30; J gene: TRBJ1-2; clone size: .; D gene: TRBD1; CDR3 length: 17; CDR3 protein: CAWSVRLQGARNYGYTF; CDR3 DNA: TGTGCCTGGAGTGTACGTCTCCAGGGGGCGAGGAACTATGGCTACACCTTC
V gene: TRBV28; J gene: TRBJ1-2; clone size: .; D gene: .; CDR3 length: 14; CDR3 protein: CASSYPGGNYGYTF; CDR3 DNA: TGTGCCAGCAGTTACCCGGGGGGAAACTATGGCTACACCTTC
V gene: TRBV19; J gene: TRBJ2-7; clone size: .; D gene: TRBD2; CDR3 length: 18; CDR3 protein: CASSSSLAGAGWAYEQYF; CDR3 DNA: TGTGCCAGTAGCAGTAGTCTAGCGGGAGCAGGTTGGGCCTACGAGCAGTACTTC
V gene: TRBV7-2; J gene: TRBJ2-3; clone size: .; D gene: TRBD2; CDR3 length: 15; CDR3 protein: CASSLIAGVADTQYF; CDR3 DNA: TGTGCCAGCAGCTTGATAGCGGGAGTGGCAGATACGCAGTATTTT
V gene: TRBV5-5; J gene: TRBJ1-3; clone size: .; D gene: .; CDR3 length: 14; CDR3 protein: CASRWGVSGDTIYF; CDR3 DNA: TGTGCCAGCAGGTGGGGGGTGTCCGGGGACACCATATATTTT
V gene: TRBV5-4; J gene: TRBJ2-7; clone size: once; D gene: .; CDR3 length: 12; CDR3 protein: CASSFGSGKQYF; CDR3 DNA: TGTGCCAGCAGCTTTGGTAGCGGCAAGCAGTACTTC
V gene: TRBV4-2; J gene: TRBJ2-2; clone size: once; D gene: .; CDR3 length: 15; CDR3 protein: CASSQVDTNTGELFF; CDR3 DNA: TGTGCCAGCAGCCAAGTAGACACAAACACCGGGGAGCTGTTTTTT
V gene: TRBV5-1; J gene: TRBJ2-1; clone size: .; D gene: TRBD2; CDR3 length: 18; CDR3 protein: CASSLAALAGGLYNEQFF; CDR3 DNA: TGCGCCAGCAGCTTGGCTGCACTAGCGGGGGGCCTTTACAATGAGCAGTTCTTC
V gene: TRBV10-3; J gene: TRBJ1-5; clone size: .; D gene: TRBD1; CDR3 length: 15; CDR3 protein: CAISDPTGDNQPQHF; CDR3 DNA: TGTGCCATCAGTGACCCTACAGGGGACAATCAGCCCCAGCATTTT
V gene: TRBV28; J gene: TRBJ1-6; clone size: .; D gene: .; CDR3 length: 16; CDR3 protein: CASRLLLSSYNSPLHF; CDR3 DNA: TGTGCCAGCAGATTACTCCTTAGCTCCTATAATTCACCCCTCCACTTT
V gene: TRBV13; J gene: TRBJ2-7; clone size: .; D gene: TRBD2; CDR3 length: 15; CDR3 protein: CASSSGTSGSYEQYF; CDR3 DNA: TGTGCCAGCAGCTCCGGGACTAGCGGGAGCTACGAGCAGTACTTC
V gene: TRBV7-9; J gene: TRBJ1-1; clone size: .; D gene: .; CDR3 length: 14; CDR3 protein: CASSLQGGDTEAFF; CDR3 DNA: TGTGCCAGCAGCCTCCAGGGTGGCGACACTGAAGCTTTCTTT
V gene: TRBV5-5; J gene: TRBJ1-4; clone size: once; D gene: TRBD1; CDR3 length: 17; CDR3 protein: CASSRDSPTTTNEKLFF; CDR3 DNA: TGTGCCAGCAGCCGGGACAGTCCTACCACAACTAATGAAAAACTGTTTTTT
V gene: TRBV15; J gene: TRBJ1-4; clone size: .; D gene: .; CDR3 length: 13; CDR3 protein: CATSERTNEKLFF; CDR3 DNA: TGTGCCACCTCTGAGAGAACTAATGAAAAACTGTTTTTT
V gene: TRBV25-1; J gene: TRBJ2-2; clone size: .; D gene: .; CDR3 length: 17; CDR3 protein: CASSELGWTEGPGELFF; CDR3 DNA: TGTGCCAGCAGTGAATTGGGTTGGACAGAGGGACCCGGGGAGCTGTTTTTT
V gene: TRBV5-6; J gene: TRBJ1-1; clone size: once; D gene: .; CDR3 length: 12; CDR3 protein: CASMFGNTEAFF; CDR3 DNA: TGTGCCAGCATGTTCGGGAACACTGAAGCTTTCTTT
V gene: TRBV7-6; J gene: TRBJ2-1; clone size: few; D gene: TRBD2; CDR3 length: 14; CDR3 protein: CASSLGGRAGEQFF; CDR3 DNA: TGTGCCAGCAGCTTAGGGGGGAGGGCCGGTGAGCAGTTCTTC
V gene: TRBV6-1; J gene: TRBJ2-1; clone size: .; D gene: .; CDR3 length: 14; CDR3 protein: CASTLPRTYNEQFF; CDR3 DNA: TGTGCCAGCACCCTCCCAAGGACTTACAATGAGCAGTTCTTC
V gene: TRBV10-3; J gene: TRBJ1-2; clone size: .; D gene: .; CDR3 length: 18; CDR3 protein: CAISESHPPRIQLGVYTF; CDR3 DNA: TGTGCCATCAGTGAGTCTCACCCGCCCAGGATCCAACTCGGCGTCTACACCTTC
V gene: TRBV2; J gene: TRBJ2-7; clone size: .; D gene: TRBD1; CDR3 length: 15; CDR3 protein: CASSAPSGGTYEQYF; CDR3 DNA: TGTGCCAGCAGTGCACCCTCAGGGGGCACTTACGAGCAGTACTTC
V gene: TRBV25-1; J gene: TRBJ2-1; clone size: .; D gene: .; CDR3 length: 14; CDR3 protein: CASSEVSSYNEQFF; CDR3 DNA: TGTGCCAGCAGTGAGGTTAGCTCCTACAATGAGCAGTTCTTC
V gene: TRBV6-5; J gene: TRBJ1-1; clone size: .; D gene: TRBD1; CDR3 length: 15; CDR3 protein: CASSPGQGWGTEAFF; CDR3 DNA: TGTGCCAGCAGTCCCGGACAGGGATGGGGCACTGAAGCTTTCTTT
V gene: TRBV5-1; J gene: TRBJ2-1; clone size: .; D gene: .; CDR3 length: 17; CDR3 protein: CASSWGGRVTYYNEQFF; CDR3 DNA: TGCGCCAGCAGCTGGGGGGGGCGAGTCACCTATTACAATGAGCAGTTCTTC
V gene: TRBV5-4; J gene: TRBJ1-4; clone size: few; D gene: .; CDR3 length: 16; CDR3 protein: CASSYGQGRTNEKLFF; CDR3 DNA: TGTGCCAGCAGCTACGGCCAGGGCCGAACTAATGAAAAACTGTTTTTT
V gene: TRBV19; J gene: TRBJ2-2; clone size: .; D gene: .; CDR3 length: 15; CDR3 protein: CASNFAQGYTGELFF; CDR3 DNA: TGTGCCAGTAATTTCGCCCAGGGATACACCGGGGAGCTGTTTTTT
V gene: TRBV9; J gene: TRBJ2-7; clone size: .; D gene: TRBD2; CDR3 length: 16; CDR3 protein: CASSVGGLAGDHEQYF; CDR3 DNA: TGTGCCAGCAGCGTAGGGGGCCTAGCGGGGGACCACGAGCAGTACTTC
V gene: TRBV6-5; J gene: TRBJ1-5; clone size: .; D gene: .; CDR3 length: 13; CDR3 protein: CASSYSLSQPQHF; CDR3 DNA: TGTGCCAGCAGTTACTCGCTTAGTCAGCCCCAGCATTTT
V gene: TRBV11-2; J gene: TRBJ1-2; clone size: .; D gene: TRBD1; CDR3 length: 16; CDR3 protein: CASSLVSRQGDYGYTF; CDR3 DNA: TGTGCCAGCAGCTTAGTGTCCCGACAGGGGGATTATGGCTACACCTTC
V gene: TRBV6-1; J gene: TRBJ1-1; clone size: .; D gene: TRBD1; CDR3 length: 14; CDR3 protein: CASRIQGMNTEAFF; CDR3 DNA: TGTGCCAGCAGGATACAGGGGATGAACACTGAAGCTTTCTTT
V gene: TRBV19; J gene: TRBJ2-1; clone size: .; D gene: TRBD2; CDR3 length: 16; CDR3 protein: CASSTGTSLSYNEQFF; CDR3 DNA: TGTGCCAGTAGTACCGGGACTAGCTTATCCTACAATGAGCAGTTCTTC
V gene: TRBV28; J gene: TRBJ2-6; clone size: .; D gene: .; CDR3 length: 21; CDR3 protein: CASSSVKGRPGVRSGANVLTF; CDR3 DNA: TGTGCCAGCAGTTCCGTTAAGGGAAGACCAGGGGTCCGATCTGGGGCCAACGTCCTGACTTTC
V gene: TRBV5-1; J gene: TRBJ2-7; clone size: .; D gene: TRBD2; CDR3 length: 10; CDR3 protein: CASKGTSLYF; CDR3 DNA: TGCGCCAGCAAGGGGACTAGCTTGTACTTC
V gene: TRBV19; J gene: TRBJ1-1; clone size: .; D gene: TRBD1; CDR3 length: 14; CDR3 protein: CASSSRQGGTEAFF; CDR3 DNA: TGTGCCAGTAGTTCTCGACAGGGGGGCACTGAAGCTTTCTTT
V gene: TRBV6-1; J gene: TRBJ2-5; clone size: once; D gene: .; CDR3 length: 14; CDR3 protein: CASSNQGLQETQYF; CDR3 DNA: TGTGCCAGCAGTAACCAGGGACTCCAAGAGACCCAGTACTTC
V gene: TRBV5-6; J gene: TRBJ1-3; clone size: .; D gene: .; CDR3 length: 15; CDR3 protein: CASSPGGFSGNTIYF; CDR3 DNA: TGTGCCAGCAGCCCGGGTGGATTCTCTGGAAACACCATATATTTT
V gene: TRBV5-6; J gene: TRBJ2-7; clone size: once; D gene: TRBD2; CDR3 length: 14; CDR3 protein: CASSLWGGSAEQYF; CDR3 DNA: TGTGCCAGCAGCTTGTGGGGGGGATCTGCCGAGCAGTACTTC
V gene: TRBV6-6; J gene: TRBJ2-1; clone size: .; D gene: .; CDR3 length: 14; CDR3 protein: CASSSRSSYNEQFF; CDR3 DNA: TGTGCCAGCAGTTCTAGGAGCTCCTACAATGAGCAGTTCTTC
V gene: TRBV5-1; J gene: TRBJ2-6; clone size: .; D gene: .; CDR3 length: 15; CDR3 protein: CASRDSFTGANVLTF; CDR3 DNA: TGCGCCAGCAGGGACAGCTTCACTGGGGCCAACGTCCTGACTTTC
V gene: TRBV7-9; J gene: TRBJ1-5; clone size: .; D gene: .; CDR3 length: 16; CDR3 protein: CASSLWGGKGNQPQHF; CDR3 DNA: TGTGCCAGCAGCTTATGGGGGGGAAAGGGCAATCAGCCCCAGCATTTT
V gene: TRBV11-1; J gene: TRBJ1-1; clone size: .; D gene: TRBD1; CDR3 length: 14; CDR3 protein: CASSPKGTDYQAFF; CDR3 DNA: TGTGCCAGCAGCCCTAAGGGGACAGACTACCAAGCTTTCTTT
V gene: TRBV11-1; J gene: TRBJ1-1; clone size: .; D gene: TRBD1; CDR3 length: 15; CDR3 protein: CASSLLTGGGTEAFF; CDR3 DNA: TGTGCCAGCAGCCTATTGACAGGGGGAGGCACTGAAGCTTTCTTT
V gene: TRBV10-2; J gene: TRBJ1-2; clone size: .; D gene: .; CDR3 length: 15; CDR3 protein: CASADTGIPNYGYTF; CDR3 DNA: TGCGCCAGCGCGGATACAGGCATTCCTAACTATGGCTACACCTTC
V gene: TRBV12-5; J gene: TRBJ1-1; clone size: .; D gene: .; CDR3 length: 18; CDR3 protein: CASGSLGSGGRTDTEAFF; CDR3 DNA: TGTGCTAGTGGTTCCCTTGGGTCTGGGGGCAGAACCGACACTGAAGCTTTCTTT
V gene: TRBV27; J gene: TRBJ2-3; clone size: .; D gene: TRBD2; CDR3 length: 16; CDR3 protein: CASSLLAGGPLDTQYF; CDR3 DNA: TGTGCCAGCAGTTTACTAGCGGGGGGGCCACTAGATACGCAGTATTTT
V gene: TRBV7-6; J gene: TRBJ2-2; clone size: few; D gene: TRBD2; CDR3 length: 18; CDR3 protein: CASSLAIYSGGTTGELFF; CDR3 DNA: TGTGCCAGCAGCTTAGCCATTTATAGCGGGGGGACCACCGGGGAGCTGTTTTTT
V gene: TRBV5-4; J gene: TRBJ2-1; clone size: few; D gene: TRBD2; CDR3 length: 15; CDR3 protein: CASSQSRREGGEQFF; CDR3 DNA: TGTGCCAGCAGCCAGAGTCGGCGGGAGGGTGGTGAGCAGTTCTTC
V gene: TRBV15; J gene: TRBJ2-7; clone size: .; D gene: .; CDR3 length: 14; CDR3 protein: CATSGPGGSYEQYF; CDR3 DNA: TGTGCCACCAGCGGCCCAGGGGGGAGCTACGAGCAGTACTTC